This TCR beta chain is from a study of OX40 agonist ivuxolimab in advanced cancers. Study summary: Patients were dosed with the agonistic anti-OX40 (CD134) antibody ivuxolimab.

Findings of the study overall: At doses 0.1 to 3.0 mg/kg, CD4+ and CD8+ clones expanded.

Worth noting for this clone: Its antigen is not known.

Measured with immunoSEQ multiplex PCR; TCRdb has only the in-frame clones, and not every one. The sample lists approximately 50,000 clones; roughly 90% were seen once. Unmatched junction bases numbered 9, after V lost 0 bases and J lost 4 bases. The CDR3 sequence is 17 residues long. The germline V gene encodes CDR1 SGHRS and CDR2 YFSETQ. The chain is built from TRBV5-1 and TRBJ2-1; 8 bases agree with TRBD2. The origin of this receptor is an adult with an advanced solid tumor such as melanoma, head and neck, liver or kidney cancer. Source: CD4+ or CD8+ T cells sorted from blood, taken in a trial of the OX40 agonist ivuxolimab. CDR3 DNA: TGCGCCAGCAGCTTGGGGGAAACAAGCGGGGGTTACAATGAGCAGTTCTTC. Translated, it gives CASSLGETSGGYNEQFF.